This entry features one T cell receptor beta chain sequence. No antigen is known for it. These data come from a study of post-analysis software for immune sequencing data. Unique molecular identifiers were carried by the TCR beta cDNA libraries. Input amounts of about 0.85 to 10 million T cells were used. These gave 500,000 or so cDNA molecules, so each molecule approximated one T cell. TCRdb reprocessed the PCR reads via MiXCR and lists one record per CDR3 protein. The sample yields some 690,000 distinct CDR3 sequences, around 64% seen once. Whole-study findings and limits: Roughly 5 TRBV segments (TRBV5-6, TRBV5-1 and TRBV20-1 among them) occurred more frequently in patients than in controls.

Germline loops: CDR1 ENHRY, CDR2 SYGVKD. The CDR3 runs to 18 residues. The trim removed 0 bases at V and 0 bases at J, leaving 6 bases unmatched. This clonotype was obtained from a girl aged 2-10 years with multiple sclerosis. V is TRBV10-3 and J is TRBJ2-1; TRBD2 matches 9 bases. Sample: blood. The CDR3 DNA reads TGTGCCATCAGTGAGTCGAGCGGGGGGCGTATCTCCTACAATGAGCAGTTCTTC. Amino acid sequence: CAISESSGGRISYNEQFF.